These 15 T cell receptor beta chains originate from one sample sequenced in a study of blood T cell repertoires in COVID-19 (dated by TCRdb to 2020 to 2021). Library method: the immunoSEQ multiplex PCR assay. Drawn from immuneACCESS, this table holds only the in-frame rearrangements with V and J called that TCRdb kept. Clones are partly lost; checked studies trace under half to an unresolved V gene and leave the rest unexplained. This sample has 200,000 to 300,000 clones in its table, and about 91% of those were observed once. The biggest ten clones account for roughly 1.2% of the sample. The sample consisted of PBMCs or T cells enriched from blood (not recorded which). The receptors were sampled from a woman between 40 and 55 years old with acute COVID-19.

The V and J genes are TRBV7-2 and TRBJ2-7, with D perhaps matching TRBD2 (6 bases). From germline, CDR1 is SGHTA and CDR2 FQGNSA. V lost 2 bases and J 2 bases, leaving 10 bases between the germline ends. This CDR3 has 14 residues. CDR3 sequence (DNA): TGTGCCAGCAGCTTACCGAGGAGGGCCTACGAGCAGTACGTC. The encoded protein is CASSLPRRAYEQYV.

The CDR3 here is CASSPRGQGLDTEAFF. For the CDR3, the DNA is TGTGCCAGCTCACCTCGGGGACAGGGATTGGACACTGAAGCTTTCTTT. The gene calls are TRBV18 and TRBJ1-1; 9 bases map to TRBD1. After removal of 3 bases from V and 3 bases from J, the junction contained 8 bases not matched to a gene. Per the germline V gene, CDR1 is KGHSH and CDR2 is LQKENI. The CDR3 has 16 amino acids.

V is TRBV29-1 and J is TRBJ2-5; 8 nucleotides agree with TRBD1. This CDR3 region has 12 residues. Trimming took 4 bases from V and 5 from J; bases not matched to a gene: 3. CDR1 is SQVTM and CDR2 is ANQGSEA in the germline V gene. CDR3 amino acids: CSVVRGHETQYF. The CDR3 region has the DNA TGCAGCGTTGTCAGGGGGCATGAGACCCAGTACTTC.

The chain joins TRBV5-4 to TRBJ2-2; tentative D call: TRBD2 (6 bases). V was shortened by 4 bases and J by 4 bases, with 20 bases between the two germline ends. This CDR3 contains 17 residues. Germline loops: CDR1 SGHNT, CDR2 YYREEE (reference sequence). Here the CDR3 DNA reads TGTGCCAGCAGCCCGGGGAATCGGGCGGGACTCACCGGGGAGCTGTTTTTT. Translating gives CASSPGNRAGLTGELFF.

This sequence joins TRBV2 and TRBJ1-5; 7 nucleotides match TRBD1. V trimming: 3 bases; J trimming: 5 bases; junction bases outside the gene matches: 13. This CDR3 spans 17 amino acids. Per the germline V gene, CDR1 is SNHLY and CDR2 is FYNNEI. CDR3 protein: CASSDIEFRDRDQPQHF. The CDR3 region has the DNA TGTGCCAGCAGTGATATTGAGTTCCGGGACAGAGATCAGCCCCAGCATTTT.

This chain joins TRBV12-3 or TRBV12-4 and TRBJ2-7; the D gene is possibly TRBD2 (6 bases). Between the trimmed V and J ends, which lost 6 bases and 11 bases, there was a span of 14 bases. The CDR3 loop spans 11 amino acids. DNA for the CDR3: TGTGCCAGCAGCCGGGCGGGGCGGAAGTACGTC. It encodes CASSRAGRKYV.

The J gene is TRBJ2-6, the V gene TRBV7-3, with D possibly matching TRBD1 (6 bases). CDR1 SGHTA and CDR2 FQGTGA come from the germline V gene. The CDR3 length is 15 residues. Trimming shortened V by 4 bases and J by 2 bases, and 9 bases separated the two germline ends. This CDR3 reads CASSSRGTGANVLTF. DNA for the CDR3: TGTGCCAGCAGCTCCAGGGGAACTGGGGCCAACGTCCTGACTTTC. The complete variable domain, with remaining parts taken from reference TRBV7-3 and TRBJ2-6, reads GAGVSQTPSNKVTEKGKYVELRCDPISGHTALYWYRQSLGQGPEFLIYFQGTGAADDSGLPNDRFFAVRPEGSVSTLKIQRTERGDSAVYLCASSSRGTGANVLTFGAGSRLTVL.

The CDR3: CASSSERESGELFF. As DNA, the CDR3 is TGTGCCAGCAGCTCCGAGCGGGAGTCCGGGGAGCTGTTTTTT. V gene TRBV7-3 combines with J gene TRBJ2-2; 8 bases are shared with TRBD2. Germline loops: CDR1 SGHTA, CDR2 FQGTGA. J gave up 6 bases and V 4 bases, and 4 bases lay outside the gene matches. CDR3 length: 14 amino acids.

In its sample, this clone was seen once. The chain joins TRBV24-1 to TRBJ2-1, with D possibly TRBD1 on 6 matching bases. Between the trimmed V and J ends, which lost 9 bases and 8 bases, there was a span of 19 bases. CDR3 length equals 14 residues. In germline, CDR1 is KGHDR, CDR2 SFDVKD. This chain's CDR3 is CATGSLTGLDEQFF. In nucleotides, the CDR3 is TGTGCCACCGGCTCCTTGACAGGATTGGATGAGCAGTTCTTC.

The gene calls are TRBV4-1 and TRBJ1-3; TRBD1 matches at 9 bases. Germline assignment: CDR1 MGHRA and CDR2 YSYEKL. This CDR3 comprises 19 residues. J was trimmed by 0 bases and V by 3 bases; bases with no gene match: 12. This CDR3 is CASSHRDRVLVSSGNTIYF. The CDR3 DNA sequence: TGCGCCAGCAGCCACCGGGACAGGGTTCTCGTCTCCTCTGGAAACACCATATATTTT.

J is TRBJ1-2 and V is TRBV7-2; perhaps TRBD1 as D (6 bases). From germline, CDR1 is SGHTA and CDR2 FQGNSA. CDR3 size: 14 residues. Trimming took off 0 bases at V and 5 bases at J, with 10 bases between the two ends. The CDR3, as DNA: TGTGCCAGCAGCTTAGCGGGGGCTGGGTATGGCTACACCTTC. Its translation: CASSLAGAGYGYTF. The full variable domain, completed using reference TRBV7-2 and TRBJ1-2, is GAGVSQSPSNKVTEKGKDVELRCDPISGHTALYWYRQSLGQGLEFLIYFQGNSAPDKSGLPSDRFSAERTGGSVSTLTIQRTQQEDSAVYLCASSLAGAGYGYTFGSGTRLTVV.

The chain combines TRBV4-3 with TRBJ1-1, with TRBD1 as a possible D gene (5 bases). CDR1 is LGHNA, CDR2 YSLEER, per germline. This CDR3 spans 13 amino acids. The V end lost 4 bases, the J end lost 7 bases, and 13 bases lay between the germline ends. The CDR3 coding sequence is TGCGCCAGCAGCCCCCAAGCAGGGTTTGAAGCTTTCTTT. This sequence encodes CASSPQAGFEAFF.

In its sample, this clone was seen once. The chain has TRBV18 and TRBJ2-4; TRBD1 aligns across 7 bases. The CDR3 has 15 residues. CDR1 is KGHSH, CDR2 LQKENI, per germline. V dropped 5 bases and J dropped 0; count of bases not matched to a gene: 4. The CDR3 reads CASSDGTVAKNIQYF. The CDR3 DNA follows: TGTGCCAGCTCAGACGGGACAGTAGCCAAAAACATTCAGTACTTC.

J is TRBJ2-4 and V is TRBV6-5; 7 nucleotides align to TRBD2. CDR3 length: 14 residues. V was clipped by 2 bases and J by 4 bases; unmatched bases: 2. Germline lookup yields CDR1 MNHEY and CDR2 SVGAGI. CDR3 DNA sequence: TGTGCCAGCAGTTACGGGGGGGATAAAAACATTCAGTACTTC. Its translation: CASSYGGDKNIQYF.

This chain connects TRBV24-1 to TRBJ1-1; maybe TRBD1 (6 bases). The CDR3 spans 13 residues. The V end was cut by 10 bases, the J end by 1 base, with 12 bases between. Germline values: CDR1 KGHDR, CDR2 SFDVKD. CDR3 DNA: TGTGCCACAAGGGGGTCCGGGAACACTGAAGCTTTCTTT. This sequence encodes CATRGSGNTEAFF.